The T cell receptor beta chain described here comes from a study of vaccination effects on CD4 cells after COVID-19. In the case of this clone: Its matching antigen is unknown.

TCRdb's table, derived via immunoSEQ multiplex PCR, lists solely in-frame clones and lacks some. The sample has around 79,000 clones, 78% seen once. Under the ViraFEST assay, PBMC were stimulated with viral peptide pools so that antigen-specific CD4+ T cells expanded. Sequencing was performed afterwards. At the end of 9 to 11 days of culture, CD4+ T cells were isolated. Prior SARS-CoV-2 infection was absent in the vaccine recipients, as shown by negative nucleocapsid antibodies. Cells had half their medium changed to IL-2 medium on days 3 and 7. This clonotype was obtained from a human donor who received a COVID-19 vaccine. Specimen: CD4+ T cells from PBMCs cultured with SARS-CoV-2 spike peptides, collected before COVID-19 vaccination.

The CDR3 DNA reads TGTGCCACCAGCAGAGATAACGCCGGACGAGTGAACACTGAAGCTTTCTTT. Protein: CATSRDNAGRVNTEAFF. This chain connects TRBV15 to TRBJ1-1, with no clear D. The CDR3 sequence is 17 residues long. Between the trimmed V and J ends, which lost 0 bases and 0 bases, there was a span of 14 bases. The germline V gene encodes CDR1 LNHNV and CDR2 YYDKDF (reference sequence).